Below are 9 T cell receptor beta chains sequenced from a single sample in a study of regulatory T cells in long-lasting Graves disease. Through Arm-PCR of CDR3 regions and iRepertoire HTBI primers, TCR beta libraries were built. MiXCR, run by TCRdb on the multiplex PCR reads, gives a single entry per CDR3 protein. The table shows about 300,000 distinct CDR3 sequences, with roughly a fifth occurring only once. The time point here: persistent/refractory GD, antithyroid drugs over 5 years with positive TRAb. TCR sequences were obtained from RNA taken from PBMCs. Sequencing was performed on peripheral blood mononuclear cells (PBMCs), taken when the disease was refractory, from a patient treated with antithyroid drugs. The receptor set was obtained from a female donor with Graves disease.

CDR3 nucleotide sequence: TGTGCCAGCAGCTTGGGACTAGCGGCCAATTACGAGCAGTACTTC. Its protein product is CASSLGLAANYEQYF. J is TRBJ2-7 and V is TRBV5-5; 9 nucleotides agree with TRBD2. CDR3 length equals 15 residues. After removal of 0 bases from V and 4 bases from J, the junction contained 5 bases not matched to a gene. Germline loops: CDR1 SGHKS, CDR2 YYEKEE (reference sequence). The full variable domain, its missing parts supplied by reference TRBV5-5 and TRBJ2-7, is DAGVTQSPTHLIKTRGQQVTLRCSPISGHKSVSWYQQVLGQGPQFIFQYYEKEERGRGNFPDRFSARQFPNYSSELNVNALLLGDSALYLCASSLGLAANYEQYFGPGTRLTVT.

The chain recombines TRBV11-2 with TRBJ1-6, with a possible D match to TRBD1 (6 bases). Germline CDR1 SGHAT, CDR2 FQNNGV. This CDR3 region has 15 residues. The V end was cut by 7 bases, the J end by 4 bases, with 14 bases between. DNA for the CDR3: TGTGCCAGCACCCAGGCAGGGGCATATAATTCACCCCTCCACTTT. Its protein is CASTQAGAYNSPLHF.

The rearrangement uses TRBV10-3 and TRBJ1-3; D is undetermined. Germline lookup yields CDR1 ENHRY and CDR2 SYGVKD. The germline V and J ends were trimmed by 5 bases and 0 bases, with 14 bases remaining between them. The CDR3 spans 16 residues. Here the CDR3 reads CAISPFENHSGNTIYF. The DNA of the CDR3 is TGTGCCATCAGTCCTTTTGAAAACCACTCTGGAAACACCATATATTTT.

This clonotype was seen more than once but under ten times. This chain connects TRBV11-2 to TRBJ2-3; possible D gene TRBD2, 5 bases. CDR1 and CDR2 from the germline V gene are SGHAT and FQNNGV. The CDR3 has 16 residues. V was clipped by 2 bases and J by 2 bases, with 14 bases between them. The CDR3 loop reads CASSLRLRALTDTQYF. For the CDR3, the DNA is TGTGCCAGCAGCTTACGGTTGCGGGCCCTCACAGATACGCAGTATTTT.

This clonotype was counted ten times or more. The chain's CDR3 is CASILRYRPLLAKSYEQYF. CDR3 bases: TGTGCCAGCATCCTTAGGTACCGCCCTTTACTAGCGAAGTCCTACGAGCAGTACTTC. This rearrangement joins TRBV28 to TRBJ2-7; 7 nucleotides match TRBD2. Germline assignment: CDR1 MDHEN and CDR2 SYDVKM. With 7 bases clipped from V and 1 base from J, the junction kept 22 bases outside the gene matches. The CDR3 contains 19 residues.

This clonotype was seen at least ten times. This chain connects TRBV6-1 to TRBJ2-5, with 8 bases lining up with TRBD2. This CDR3 region has 13 residues. The germline CDR1 and CDR2 sequences are MNHNS and SASEGT. V dropped 6 bases and J dropped 2; count of bases not matched to a gene: 2. Written as DNA, the CDR3 is TGTGCCAGCAGCGGGAGGGCACAAGAGACCCAGTACTTC. It encodes CASSGRAQETQYF.

With regard to this clonotype: One end of the junction varies from germline; a read error may be responsible. This chain connects TRBV28 to TRBJ1-3; tentatively, D is TRBD1 (6 bases). Germline-derived CDR1 and CDR2 are MDHEN and SYDVKM. The CDR3 has 16 amino acids. Here the CDR3 reads CASSLLGQSSGNTIYF. The CDR3 nucleotides read TGTGCCAGCAGTTTACTCGGACAGAGCTCTGGGAACACCATATATTTT.

This rearrangement joins TRBV6-2 or TRBV6-3 to TRBJ2-2, with 14 positions matching TRBD2. In germline, CDR1 is MNHEY, CDR2 SVGEGT. The CDR3 is 17 residues long. V trimming: 2 bases; J trimming: 5 bases; junction bases outside the gene matches: 4. The CDR3 is CASSYAGLAGATGELFF. DNA of the CDR3: TGTGCCAGCAGTTACGCGGGACTAGCGGGAGCGACCGGGGAGCTGTTTTTT.

The V and J genes are TRBV29-1 and TRBJ2-5; maybe TRBD1 (5 bases). From germline, CDR1 is SQVTM and CDR2 ANQGSEA. The CDR3 contains 12 residues. V was shortened by 6 bases and J by 2 bases, with 10 bases between the two germline ends. The CDR3 sequence: CSVLTEQETQYF. The CDR3 nucleotides read TGCAGCGTACTGACAGAACAAGAGACCCAGTACTTC.